Here is one TCR beta chain with its context. Its specificity is not known. The sample belongs to a study of cytomegalovirus exposure and HLA in healthy donors. The CDR3 runs to 14 residues. In germline, CDR1 is GTSNPN, CDR2 SVGIG (reference sequence). The germline V and J ends were trimmed by 1 base and 6 bases, with 12 bases remaining between them. Amplification used 60 Vbeta primers and 13 Jbeta primers. Here immunoSEQ multiplex PCR was the method, and the copy in TCRdb shows in-frame clones only, minus some. This sample yields fewer than 100,000 clones, of which 75% to 80% are seen a single time; roughly 6% belongs to the top ten. The study's findings and limits: Sequencing depth roughly uniform across donors was assumed in presence/absence analyses.

The sequencing sample was made of PBMCs. The TCR sequence derives from a female donor in good health and CMV-seronegative. V usage is TRBV30 and J usage is TRBJ1-4, with D perhaps TRBD1 (5 bases). CDR3 coding DNA: TGTGCCTGGAGTGAGGGGTGGGGGGATGAAAAACTGTTTTTT. It is translated as CAWSEGWGDEKLFF.